This T cell receptor beta chain was sequenced in a study of spatial heterogeneity in lung cancer. Study context: Combinations of a unique TCR and a UMI were tallied in raw reads, and on average each appeared more than ten times. Study-wide findings and caveats: The counts of expanded TCRs, ubiquitous and regional, tracked ubiquitous and regional nonsynonymous mutations, respectively. How many expanded intratumoral alpha and beta TCRs were present tracked the tumor mutation count, which was a count of nonsynonymous mutations.

This clonotype has just a few counts. The antigen remains undetermined. Time point noted: sample taken at primary tumor resection. Every molecule of TCR cDNA had its own unique molecular identifier. Each CDR3 protein gets one entry after TCRdb re-called the 5' RACE reads with MiXCR. The sample records about 5,900 distinct CDR3 sequences, around a sixth being singletons. Trimming removed 11 bases at V and 2 bases at J, with 14 bases between. Germline CDR1 and CDR2: SGHAT and FQNNGV. The CDR3 is 13 residues long. This receptor was taken from a male donor with early-stage non-small cell lung cancer. The input for sequencing was lung tumor tissue, taken at surgery. The chain employs TRBV11-2 and TRBJ2-3; D may be TRBD2 (5 bases). The CDR3 DNA sequence: TGTGCCGTAGGAGGCTACCACACAGATACGCAGTATTTT. This gives the protein CAVGGYHTDTQYF. Variable domain in full (rest from reference TRBV11-2 and TRBJ2-3): EAGVAQSPRYKIIEKRQSVAFWCNPISGHATLYWYQQILGQGPKLLIQFQNNGVVDDSQLPKDRFSAERLKGVDSTLKIQPAKLEDSAVYLCAVGGYHTDTQYFGPGTRLTVL.